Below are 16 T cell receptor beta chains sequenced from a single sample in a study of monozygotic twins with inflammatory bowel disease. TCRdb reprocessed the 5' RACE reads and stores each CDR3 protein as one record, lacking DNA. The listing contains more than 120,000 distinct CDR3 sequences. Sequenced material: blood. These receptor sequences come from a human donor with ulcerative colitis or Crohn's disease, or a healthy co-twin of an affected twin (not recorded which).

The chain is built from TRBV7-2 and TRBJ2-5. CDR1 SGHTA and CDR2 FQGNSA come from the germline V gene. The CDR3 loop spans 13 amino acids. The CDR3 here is CASSSTIEETQYF.

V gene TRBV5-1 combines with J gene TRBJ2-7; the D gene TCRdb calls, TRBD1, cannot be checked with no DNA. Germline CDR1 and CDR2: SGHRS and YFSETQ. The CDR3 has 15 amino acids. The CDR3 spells CASSLATQGAYEQYF.

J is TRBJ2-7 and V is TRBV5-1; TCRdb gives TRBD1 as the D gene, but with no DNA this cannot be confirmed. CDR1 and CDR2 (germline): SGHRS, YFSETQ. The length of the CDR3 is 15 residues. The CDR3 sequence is CASSQGQGVLYEQYF.

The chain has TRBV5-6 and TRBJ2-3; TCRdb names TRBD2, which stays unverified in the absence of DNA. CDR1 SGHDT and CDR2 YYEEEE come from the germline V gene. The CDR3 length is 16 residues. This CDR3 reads CASSSPSVGGTDTQYF.

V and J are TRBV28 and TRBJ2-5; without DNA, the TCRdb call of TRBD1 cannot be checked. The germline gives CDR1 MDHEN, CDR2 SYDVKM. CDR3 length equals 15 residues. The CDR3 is CASSARQGFQETQYF.

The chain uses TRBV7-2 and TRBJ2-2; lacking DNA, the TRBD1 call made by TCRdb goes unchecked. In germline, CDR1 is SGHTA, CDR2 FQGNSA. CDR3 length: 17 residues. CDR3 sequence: CASSLGVRPRNTGELFF.

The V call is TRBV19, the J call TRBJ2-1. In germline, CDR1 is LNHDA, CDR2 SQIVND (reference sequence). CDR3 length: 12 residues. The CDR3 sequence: CASSTLDNEQFF.

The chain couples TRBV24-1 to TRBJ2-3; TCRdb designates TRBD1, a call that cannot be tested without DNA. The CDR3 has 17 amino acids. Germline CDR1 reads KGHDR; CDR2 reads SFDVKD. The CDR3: CATSDYPLGTSTDTQYF.

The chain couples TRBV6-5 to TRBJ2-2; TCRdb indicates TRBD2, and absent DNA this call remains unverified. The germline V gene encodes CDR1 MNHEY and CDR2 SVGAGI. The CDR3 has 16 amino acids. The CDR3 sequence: CASSYRETVNTGELFF.

The CDR3 reads CASSLGNTGGSDIQYF. The chain combines TRBV5-1 with TRBJ2-4; the TCRdb D gene call, TRBD1, has no DNA to confirm it. Germline-derived CDR1 and CDR2 are SGHRS and YFSETQ. The length of the CDR3 is 16 residues.

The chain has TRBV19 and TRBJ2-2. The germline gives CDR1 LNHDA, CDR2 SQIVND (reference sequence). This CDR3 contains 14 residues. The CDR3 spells CASSISYNTGELFF.

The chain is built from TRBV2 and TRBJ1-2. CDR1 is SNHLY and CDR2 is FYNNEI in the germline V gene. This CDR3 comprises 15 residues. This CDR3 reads CASSDPVGADYGYTF.

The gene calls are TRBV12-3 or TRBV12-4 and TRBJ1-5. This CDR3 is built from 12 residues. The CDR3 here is CASKDGNQPQHF.

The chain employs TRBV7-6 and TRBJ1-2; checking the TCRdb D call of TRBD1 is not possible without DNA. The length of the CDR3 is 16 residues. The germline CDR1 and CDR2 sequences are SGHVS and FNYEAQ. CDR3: CASSLGNRGEGGGYTF.

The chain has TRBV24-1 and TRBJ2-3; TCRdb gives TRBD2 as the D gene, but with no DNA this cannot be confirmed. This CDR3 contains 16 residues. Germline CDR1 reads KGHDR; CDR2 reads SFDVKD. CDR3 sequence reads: CATSDPGGPEEDTQYF.

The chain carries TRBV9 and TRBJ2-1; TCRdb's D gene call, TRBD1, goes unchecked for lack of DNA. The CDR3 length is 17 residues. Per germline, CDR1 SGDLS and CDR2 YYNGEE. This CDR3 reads CASSTSGGRQGSNEQFF.